One sample yielded the 18 T cell receptor beta chains listed below, sequenced in a study of T cell changes during pregnancy in multiple sclerosis (dated by TCRdb to the late 2010s). Receptor amplification or capture employed the immunoSEQ multiplex PCR assay. TCRdb obtained this table from immuneACCESS and retained in-frame rearrangements with V and J assigned. These tables miss some clones; where compared with another copy, unresolved V genes account for less than half of the shortfall, and the remainder is unexplained. The sample table lists tens of thousands of clones, 90% to 95% of them with a count of one. The top ten constitute over 0.7% of the sample. The input for sequencing was peripheral blood, taken before pregnancy. These TCRs come from a female donor with multiple sclerosis, enrolled in a pregnancy study.

The rearrangement joins TRBV19 to TRBJ1-2, with D uncertain. CDR3 length: 15 amino acids. Germline CDR1 is LNHDA and CDR2 is SQIVND (reference sequence). The V and J ends lost 3 bases and 3 bases respectively, with 14 bases between them. CDR3 sequence (DNA): TGTGCCAGTAGTATCGGGGATAGTTCGGACTATGGCTACACCTTC. This codes for CASSIGDSSDYGYTF.

The chain joins TRBV4-1 to TRBJ2-3; 12 bases map to TRBD2. J was trimmed by 1 base and V by 2 bases; bases with no gene match: 4. The V gene's germline CDR1 is MGHRA and CDR2 YSYEKL. The CDR3 is 17 residues long. CDR3 nucleotide sequence: TGCGCCAGCAGCCAACGCGGACTAGCGGGGCGCACAGATACGCAGTATTTT. Translating gives CASSQRGLAGRTDTQYF.

The chain links TRBV5-6 to TRBJ1-6, with 9 nucleotides matching TRBD1. With V trimmed by 0 bases and J by 6 bases, 7 bases remained unmatched. The CDR3 totals 17 residues. Germline assignment: CDR1 SGHDT and CDR2 YYEEEE. CDR3 in amino acids: CASSLAGTGIINSPLHF. CDR3 nucleotides: TGTGCCAGCAGCTTGGCCGGGACAGGGATAATTAATTCACCCCTCCACTTT.

J is TRBJ1-2 and V is TRBV30; D remains unclear. Germline-derived CDR1 and CDR2 are GTSNPN and SVGIG (reference sequence). The CDR3 runs 13 residues. V dropped 0 bases and J dropped 5 bases, with 10 bases sitting between them. CDR3 DNA sequence: TGTGCCTGGAGTGTACTAAGGCAGTATGGCTACACCTTC. Encoded protein: CAWSVLRQYGYTF.

J is TRBJ2-7 and V is TRBV6-5; D is possibly TRBD2 (5 bases). Trimming left V 6 bases short and J 1 base short, with 16 bases between. The V gene's germline CDR1 is MNHEY and CDR2 SVGAGI. This CDR3 has 15 residues. The CDR3 bases are TGTGCCAGCAGGCCCCGGGGTGGCAATTCCTACGAGCAGTACTTC. It translates to CASRPRGGNSYEQYF.

This clone has a single count. The chain recombines TRBV4-3 with TRBJ2-7; D possibly corresponds to TRBD2 (6 bases). V was clipped by 0 bases and J by 5 bases, with 14 bases between them. The CDR3 consists of 15 residues. Germline values: CDR1 LGHNA, CDR2 YSLEER. CDR3 loop: CASSQEYGGVDEQYF. CDR3 bases: TGCGCCAGCAGCCAAGAATACGGAGGGGTCGACGAGCAGTACTTC.

The V gene is TRBV12-5, the J gene TRBJ1-2; a weak D match, TRBD1 (5 bases). Germline V gives CDR1 LGHNT, CDR2 FRNRAP. Trimming cost V 1 base and J 5 bases, with 20 bases left between them. The CDR3 covers 17 residues. The chain's CDR3 is CASGLDPPGGGGYGYTF. The CDR3 region has the DNA TGTGCTAGTGGTTTGGACCCCCCCGGGGGGGGAGGGTATGGCTACACCTTC.

The rearrangement links TRBV5-1 to TRBJ2-7, with 7 nucleotides matching TRBD1. Looked up from germline, CDR1 is SGHRS and CDR2 is YFSETQ. The CDR3 has 14 amino acids. The V segment lost 4 bases and the J segment 3 bases; nucleotides outside the gene matches: 7. The CDR3 DNA reads as TGCGCCAGCAGCCCGGGACAGCGGAGCTACGAGCAGTACTTC. The encoded protein is CASSPGQRSYEQYF.

This sequence joins TRBV27 and TRBJ1-2; 7 bases align to TRBD1. Germline CDR1 and CDR2: MNHEY and SMNVEV (reference sequence). V gave up 5 bases and J gave up 3 bases; unmatched junction bases: 3. This CDR3 is 13 amino acids long. The CDR3 bases are TGTGCCAGCAGTCCCGACAGGGACTATGGCTACACCTTC. Its protein is CASSPDRDYGYTF.

This sequence joins TRBV25-1 and TRBJ2-3, with TRBD1 identical over 8 bases. V was clipped by 6 bases and J by 5 bases; unmatched bases: 7. CDR1 is MGHDK, CDR2 SYGVNS, per germline. The CDR3 is 14 amino acids. CDR3 sequence reads: CASSRTGSGDTQYF. CDR3 in DNA: TGTGCCAGCAGCCGGACAGGGTCGGGAGATACGCAGTATTTT.

The chain carries TRBV19 and TRBJ1-2; TRBD1 aligns across 8 bases. Germline values: CDR1 LNHDA, CDR2 SQIVND (reference sequence). CDR3 length equals 14 residues. With V trimmed by 5 bases and J by 7 bases, 9 bases remained unmatched. In DNA form, the CDR3 reads TGTGCCAGTAGTTCAGGGGGCGGCCCCAGTGGCTACACCTTC. Amino acids: CASSSGGGPSGYTF.

The chain uses TRBV11-2 and TRBJ1-2, with 7 bases fitting TRBD1. V lost 5 bases, J lost 4 bases, and 10 bases stayed unmatched. Per the germline V gene, CDR1 is SGHAT and CDR2 is FQNNGV. The CDR3 consists of 15 residues. The CDR3 protein is CASSANRDRIYGYTF. Written as DNA, the CDR3 is TGTGCCAGCAGCGCAAACCGGGACAGAATCTATGGCTACACCTTC. The variable domain in full, with the rest retrieved from reference TRBV11-2 and TRBJ1-2, is EAGVAQSPRYKIIEKRQSVAFWCNPISGHATLYWYQQILGQGPKLLIQFQNNGVVDDSQLPKDRFSAERLKGVDSTLKIQPAKLEDSAVYLCASSANRDRIYGYTFGSGTRLTVV.

The J gene is TRBJ2-2, the V gene TRBV9, with D tentatively TRBD1 (6 bases). V lost 5 bases, J lost 4 bases, and 9 bases lay in between. The germline V gene has CDR1 SGDLS and CDR2 YYNGEE. This CDR3 region has 13 residues. The CDR3 sequence is CASREQGTGELFF. In DNA, the CDR3 is TGTGCCAGCAGAGAACAGGGCACCGGGGAGCTGTTTTTT.

The chain is built from TRBV6-4 and TRBJ2-3; TRBD1 is a possible D gene (6 bases). The germline V gene has CDR1 MRHNA and CDR2 SNTAGT. This CDR3 has 15 amino acids. Trimming shortened V by 7 bases and J by 1 base, and 15 bases separated the two germline ends. CDR3 bases: TGTGCCAGCAAATACTACAGGGATCGCACAGATACGCAGTATTTT. As protein: CASKYYRDRTDTQYF.

V is TRBV5-6 and J is TRBJ2-5, with D perhaps matching TRBD1 (6 bases). The germline V gene has CDR1 SGHDT and CDR2 YYEEEE. This CDR3 is 17 amino acids long. V was pared by 2 bases and J by 5 bases, with 22 bases between. CDR3 amino acids: CASSFPGRGRVLETQYF. In DNA, the CDR3 is TGTGCCAGCAGCTTCCCCGGCAGGGGACGCGTATTGGAGACCCAGTACTTC.

This clone was observed once. The gene calls are TRBV25-1 and TRBJ2-5; 10 bases match TRBD1. The J call may be in error: the DNA end matches TRBJ2-7 better. The CDR3 is 14 residues long. Germline V CDR1 and CDR2: MGHDK, SYGVNS. For the CDR3, the DNA is TGTGCCAGCAGCTACGGGACAGGGGTGGACGAGCAGTACTTC. Translated: CASSYGTGVDEQYF.

V and J are TRBV2 and TRBJ1-2; 9 bases are a match to TRBD1. The germline V gene has CDR1 SNHLY and CDR2 FYNNEI. CDR3 length: 13 residues. J gave up 4 bases and V 8 bases, and 5 bases lay outside the gene matches. CDR3 protein: CASEDRGVYGYTF. The CDR3 DNA reads as TGTGCCAGCGAGGACAGGGGTGTCTATGGCTACACCTTC.

The chain carries TRBV11-2 and TRBJ2-5; 8 nucleotides line up with TRBD1. After removal of 4 bases from V and 1 base from J, the junction contained 5 bases not matched to a gene. Germline V CDR1 and CDR2: SGHAT, FQNNGV. CDR3 length equals 15 residues. The CDR3 is CASSSGDRPQETQYF. The DNA of the CDR3 is TGTGCCAGCAGCTCGGGGGACAGGCCCCAAGAGACCCAGTACTTC. Looking up the rest from reference TRBV11-2 and TRBJ2-5 gives the full variable domain: EAGVAQSPRYKIIEKRQSVAFWCNPISGHATLYWYQQILGQGPKLLIQFQNNGVVDDSQLPKDRFSAERLKGVDSTLKIQPAKLEDSAVYLCASSSGDRPQETQYFGPGTRLLVL.